This T cell receptor beta chain was retrieved from a study of blood T cell repertoires in COVID-19. About the research overall: The United States, Italy and Spain provided the acute and convalescent COVID-19 samples. T cells, B-cell-depleted T cells, or PBMCs provided the cDNA or gDNA that served as material.

Original handling: Reference gene primer amplification gave nucleated cell count estimates. Clones were sequenced by immunoSEQ multiplex PCR, and TCRdb holds only the in-frame ones, with some missing. V and J calls and clone size follow that table, whereas D and trimming were derived from the DNA. The table has 250,000 to 300,000 clones, 81% seen once; the top ten hold over 2.5%. The CDR3 consists of 18 residues. Germline CDR1 reads MNHEY; CDR2 reads SMNVEV (reference sequence). The V and J ends lost 2 bases and 8 bases, in that order; junction bases with no gene match: 15. This clone is a singleton in its sample.

This clonotype was sampled from an older woman with active or convalescent COVID-19. The V gene is TRBV27, the J gene TRBJ2-2; 9 nucleotides agree with TRBD1. Sequencing was performed on peripheral blood. CDR3 residues: CASSLVNRGREGRGELFF. The CDR3 DNA follows: TGTGCCAGCAGTTTAGTGAACAGGGGGCGCGAAGGGCGAGGGGAGCTGTTTTTT.